Following are 3 T cell receptor beta chains from one sample sequenced in a study of T cell changes during pregnancy in multiple sclerosis. Method: immunoSEQ multiplex PCR; TCRdb's copy keeps in-frame clones and lacks some. The sample lists about 75,000 clones, 90% to 95% seen once, with less than 0.15% in the top ten. Sequenced here: CD4+ T cells from peripheral blood mononuclear cells, sampled after pregnancy. These receptors were collected from a female donor with multiple sclerosis, enrolled in a pregnancy study.

The chain combines TRBV28 with TRBJ2-1, with TRBD1 matching over 8 bases. The CDR3 runs to 14 residues. V trimming: 2 bases; J trimming: 7 bases; junction bases outside the gene matches: 4. From germline, CDR1 is MDHEN and CDR2 SYDVKM. The CDR3 spells CASSLLRTGNEQFF. In nucleotides, the CDR3 is TGTGCCAGCAGTTTACTCCGGACAGGGAATGAGCAGTTCTTC.

The rearrangement joins TRBV9 to TRBJ1-1; maybe TRBD1 (6 bases). CDR1 is SGDLS, CDR2 YYNGEE, per germline. The CDR3 contains 14 residues. The V gene lost 2 bases and the J gene lost 1 base, with 9 bases spanning the gap. The CDR3 loop reads CASSVYRENTEAFF. The CDR3 DNA is TGTGCCAGCAGCGTGTACAGGGAGAACACTGAAGCTTTCTTT.

V usage is TRBV2 and J usage is TRBJ2-1; D unclear. The length of the CDR3 is 13 residues. Germline CDR1 SNHLY, CDR2 FYNNEI. V was cut by 7 bases and J by 10 bases, with 17 bases left in between. For the CDR3, the DNA is TGTGCCAGCATCCATTCTTTGAGCCGAGAGCAGTTCTTC. This gives the protein CASIHSLSREQFF.